The clone carrying this T cell receptor (beta chain) was observed a single time. The data are from a study of T cells in Graves' hyperthyroidism and ophthalmopathy. The CDR3 regions of TCR beta were amplified from RNA transcripts. Initially, a first-round RT-PCR of the TCR CDR3 employed the HTBI primer set. Using its own MiXCR run on the multiplex PCR reads, TCRdb lists one record per CDR3 protein. Of about 560,000 distinct CDR3 sequences in the sample, 35% to 55% were seen once. The ends were cut back, 4 bases at V and 6 bases at J, with 16 bases in the middle. The CDR3 loop spans 13 amino acids. Germline assignment: CDR1 SQVTM and CDR2 ANQGSEA.

The TCR sequence derives from a woman between 18 and 29 years old with Graves' hyperthyroidism. The V gene is TRBV29-1, the J gene TRBJ2-7; D may be TRBD1 or TRBD2 (5 bases each). Sequenced material: peripheral blood or thyroid tissue (not recorded which). CDR3 loop: CSVVVGVDFEQYF. For the CDR3, the DNA is TGCAGCGTTGTCGTGGGGGTTGACTTCGAGCAGTACTTC.